This T cell receptor beta chain emerged from a study of cytomegalovirus exposure and HLA in healthy donors (dated by TCRdb to 2016 to 2017). For the study in its entirety: An earlier analysis of 587 of the donors reported 250 to 350 Gb of sequence data and 117 million unique TCR beta sequences obtained from some 170 million T cells. The number of donors typed differed by locus, with roughly 620-630 for A, B, C, DRB1 and DQB1, 522 for DQA1, 600 to 610 for DPA1, and over 400 for DPB1. An early release covering roughly 580 HLA-typed donors comprised 250 to 350 gigabases of sequencing data and approximately 80 million unique TCR sequences. Donor age, sex, ethnicity and CMV serostatus were compiled alongside the repertoire data. The later analysis used no new phenotypic data to find candidate immune exposures, relying instead on TCR beta sequences and their occurrence across donors. The study aimed to test whether cataloging public T cell receptors could reveal signatures of past pathogen exposure. Every repertoire in the discovery cohort had been generated on one and the same sequencing platform. The genetic ancestry cluster associated with self-reported Caucasian donors included 70% to 85% of the 398 genotyped donors. On average, roughly 240,000 unique TCR beta nucleotide sequences were sequenced per donor among a few hundred genotyped donors of the cohort, with approximately 18% of those sequences being non-productive. A later genetic analysis took genome-wide SNP genotypes for about 65% of the 666 donors and used that subset as a discovery cohort. The study profiled the T cell repertoires of about 720 subjects by immunosequencing and related them to cytomegalovirus serostatus. To decide whether each TCR beta V gene segment behaved as functional or pseudogenic, an earlier analysis of approximately 620 of the donors relied on high-throughput TCR beta sequencing. Along with the roughly 710-subject first cohort, a separate validation cohort of over 90 different subjects was used. A later analysis re-examined previously published TCR beta repertoires from over 500 donors and added high-resolution HLA genotyping to investigate patterns of TCR occurrence. Roughly 5 DR-DQ haplotypes were handled as single units for association and clustering because linkage in the cohort was strong. To predict cytomegalovirus infection status, the study brought together high-throughput TCR immunosequencing, statistical association of individual TCRs with disease status, and machine learning. Class I and class II HLA loci were covered by the typing at four-digit resolution. What the research found in general, with its limitations: Cytomegalovirus status was reported to be diagnosed by the classifier with high specificity and sensitivity in both the original and validation cohorts. The study gave a list of 150 to 200 TCR beta chains associated with cytomegalovirus. Some IMGT-functional V segments, including TRBV6-2 and TRBV6-3, could not be told apart with the 87-base-pair reads, so those segments were excluded. In a later analysis, most CMV-associated TCR beta chains were found to appear HLA-restricted, with HLA associations seemingly driven largely by CMV exposure. The presence/absence analyses assumed that sequencing depth was roughly uniform across donors, and that assumption may not be true. The earlier analysis of approximately 540 of the donors excluded some 15 rarely observed V segments, including chromosome 9 orphons, because counts were too low. Immune exposure information for the cohort was limited to CMV serostatus. In a later analysis, TCR association rates were found to vary across HLA loci, with the most associated TCRs seen for DRB1 alleles and the fewest for HLA-C alleles. Compared with the roughly 700-donor mean, donors in an Asian-associated ancestry cluster had fewer N-insertions in productive TCRs, according to a later genetic analysis. A later genetic analysis associated a missense DCLRE1C variant with V-gene and J-gene trimming of TCR beta chains, and an independent cohort replicated the association. In an earlier analysis of some 640 of the donors, most TCR beta V segments were observed in productive rearrangements about 87% or about 30% of the time, broadly matching IMGT annotations. Most TCR sequences were observed very rarely across donors, whereas some public TCRs were present in many individuals. The cohort was sequenced for TCR beta chains only, and without alpha or paired-chain data the features that could be detected were limited. Correlated functional status among segregating V segments might reflect linkage disequilibrium, but an unknown experimental factor could not be ruled out. When HLA alleles, especially DR and DQ, strongly co-occurred, attributing TCR associations to individual alleles was difficult. The sequencing pipeline was judged likely to have produced a cluster of highly shared sequence variants as a technical artifact. At a false discovery rate of 0.05, a later analysis linked about 17,000 TCR beta sequences to specific HLA alleles. According to the authors, the approach could potentially be generalized to other disease states and immunological phenotypes. A further reported finding was that TCR beta sequences accurately predicted the HLA-A and HLA-B alleles for most subjects in the first cohort. Because HLA typing was unavailable for some donors at each locus, only the typed subset was used in association tests. A later analysis found that HLA-associated TCR beta chains were more clonally expanded and had lower generation probabilities than equally common non-associated chains. In vitro tests confirmed that a few of the cytomegalovirus-associated TCR beta chains recognize cytomegalovirus antigens. According to a later analysis, parvovirus B19, influenza, CMV and Epstein-Barr virus appeared linked to several top co-occurrence clusters.

The cohort comprised fewer than 700 healthy bone marrow donors. All cohort members were sampled while nominally healthy, although unrecorded immune exposures were likely present. The donor tested CMV seronegative and was one of the 352 seronegative cohort members. Each donor provided a peripheral blood sample, and peripheral blood mononuclear cells were used for TCR beta sequencing. The Qiagen DNeasy Blood Extraction Kit was used to extract genomic DNA from the blood cell samples. A word on this clone: This receptor's antigen is unknown. No base quality information exists; no much larger clone differs at one position.

Library construction relied on the immunoSEQ multiplex PCR assay. A mixture of 60 forward primers for TCR Vbeta segments and 13 reverse primers for TCR Jbeta segments was used in the multiplex PCR. Amplification of the CDR3 region of rearranged TCR beta genes was performed with a multiplex PCR assay on genomic DNA. Amplified TCR beta libraries were sequenced as 87-base-pair reads on the Illumina HiSeq System. The authors processed their data as follows. A later analysis counted 65 million to 90 million unique TCR beta chains across the 550 to 800 repertoires, and approximately 11 million of these chains were shared by at least two donors. To remove PCR and sequencing errors, raw reads were error-corrected and collapsed into unique sequences using a nearest-neighbor algorithm that merged closely related sequences. CDR3 sequences were aligned to IMGT reference sequences to assign V, D and J gene segments. For a sequence to be retained, a match of at least six nucleotides was required to both a V gene segment and a J gene segment. Rearrangements were classified as productive when the CDR3 lacked stop codons and remained in frame with V and J, and all other rearrangements were classified as non-productive. Following IMGT convention, CDR3 was defined as the stretch from the second conserved V-encoded cysteine to the conserved J-encoded phenylalanine. The earlier analysis of 587 of the donors excluded sequences that lacked an unambiguous match to a single V gene segment. In an earlier analysis of around 590 of the donors, a V segment was called functional when productive rearrangements were above 56.7%, and segregating when the standard deviation between donors exceeded 5%. A statistical classification framework was developed to diagnose cytomegalovirus status using the catalog of TCR beta chain sequences. V and J gene assignment, in a later analysis, came from comparing TCR nucleotide sequences with IMGT/GENE-DB human TR gene sequences. Using the TCRdist pipeline, a later analysis assigned CDR3 sequences along with most-parsimonious VDJ recombination scenarios. In a later analysis, every TCR beta chain was defined by the combination of its CDR3 amino acid sequence and its V-gene family, and reads without a unique V-gene family were dropped. A later analysis removed 550 to 650 highly shared, low-generation-probability nucleotide sequences to deal with suspected cross-contamination and a sequencing artifact. For each public chain, a later analysis derived a clonal expansion index from normalized ranks of inferred template counts within each repertoire. Generation probabilities in a later analysis came from a VDJ recombination model fitted to out-of-frame rearrangements, and those results were checked against IGoR. Hypergeometric tests were used in a later analysis to score TCR-TCR, TCR-HLA and TCR-CMV co-occurrence, with a repertoire-size bias correction applied to the TCR pairs. In a later analysis, false discovery rates were estimated by permuting HLA or CMV assignments 20 times. In a later analysis, co-occurring TCRs were grouped using DBSCAN, and TCRdist sequence similarity was added for clustering within HLA-allele-positive subsets. Repertoires with fewer than 30,000 or more than 120,000 public chains were left out of co-occurrence clustering, as were a handful of repertoires with anomalous nucleotide sharing. TCRdb took this table from immuneACCESS and kept in-frame rearrangements with V and J called. Such tables lack part of the clones; where checked against another copy, unresolved V genes explain under half of the gap, and the rest is unexplained. V and J calls and clone size are copied from that table; D and trimming were computed from the DNA. The sample yields roughly 45,000 clones; 77% were counted once. The top ten constitute approximately 1.5% of the sample.

Taken from cysteine to phenylalanine, the CDR3 has 17 residues. The read is trimmed to its CDR3 DNA, 51 bases read in frame from base 1. At the junction V is shortened by 3 bases and J by 4 bases; bases outside the gene matches: 15. The germline V gene specifies MDHEN as CDR1 and SYDVKM as CDR2. The chain is encoded by TRBV28 joined to TRBJ2-7; 7 bases in the middle match TRBD1. Sequencing used PBMCs. This TCR came from a man aged 30 to 39 in good health and CMV-seronegative. The nucleotide sequence reads TGTGCCAGCAGTTTCATTCCCGACAACACAGGGGCATACGAGCAGTACTTC. Translated, it reads CASSFIPDNTGAYEQYF.